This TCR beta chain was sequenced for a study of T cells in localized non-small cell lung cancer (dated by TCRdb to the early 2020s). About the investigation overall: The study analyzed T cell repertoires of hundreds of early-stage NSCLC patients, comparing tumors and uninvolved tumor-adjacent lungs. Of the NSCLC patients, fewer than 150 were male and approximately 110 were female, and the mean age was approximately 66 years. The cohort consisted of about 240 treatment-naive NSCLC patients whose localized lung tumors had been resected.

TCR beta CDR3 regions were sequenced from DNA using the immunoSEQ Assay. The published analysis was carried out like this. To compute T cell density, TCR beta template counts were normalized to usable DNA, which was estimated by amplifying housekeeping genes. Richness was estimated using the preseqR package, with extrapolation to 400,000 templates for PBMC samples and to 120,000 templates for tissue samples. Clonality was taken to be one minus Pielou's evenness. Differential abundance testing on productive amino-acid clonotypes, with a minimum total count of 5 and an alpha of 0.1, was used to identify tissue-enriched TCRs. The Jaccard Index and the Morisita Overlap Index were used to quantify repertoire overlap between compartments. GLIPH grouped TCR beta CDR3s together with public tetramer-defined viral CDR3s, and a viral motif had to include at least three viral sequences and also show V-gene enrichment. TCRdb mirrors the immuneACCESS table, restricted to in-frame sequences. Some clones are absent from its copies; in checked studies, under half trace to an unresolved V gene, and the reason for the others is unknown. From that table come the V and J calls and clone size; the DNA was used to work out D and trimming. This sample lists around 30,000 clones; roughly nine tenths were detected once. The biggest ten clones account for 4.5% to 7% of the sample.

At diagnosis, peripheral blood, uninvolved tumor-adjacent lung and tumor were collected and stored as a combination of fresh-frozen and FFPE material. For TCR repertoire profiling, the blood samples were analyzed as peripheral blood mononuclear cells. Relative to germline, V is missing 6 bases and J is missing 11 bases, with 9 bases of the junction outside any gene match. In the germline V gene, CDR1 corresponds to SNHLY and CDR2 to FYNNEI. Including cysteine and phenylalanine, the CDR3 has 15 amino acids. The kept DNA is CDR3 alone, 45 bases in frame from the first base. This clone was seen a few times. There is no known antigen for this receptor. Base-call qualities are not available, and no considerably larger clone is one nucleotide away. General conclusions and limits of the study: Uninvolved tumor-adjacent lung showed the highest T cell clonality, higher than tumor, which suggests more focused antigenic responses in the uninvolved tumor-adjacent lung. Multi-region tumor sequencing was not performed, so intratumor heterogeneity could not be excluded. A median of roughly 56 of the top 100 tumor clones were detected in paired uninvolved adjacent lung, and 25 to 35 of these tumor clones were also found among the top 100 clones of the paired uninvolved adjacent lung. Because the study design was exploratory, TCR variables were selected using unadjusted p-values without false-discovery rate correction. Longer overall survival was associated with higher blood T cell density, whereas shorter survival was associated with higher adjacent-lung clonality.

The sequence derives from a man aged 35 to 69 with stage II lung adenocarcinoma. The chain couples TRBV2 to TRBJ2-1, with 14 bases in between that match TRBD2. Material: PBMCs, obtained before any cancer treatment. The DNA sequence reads TGTGCCAGCAGAGCCGGACTAGCGGGAGGCCAAAAGCAGTTCTTC. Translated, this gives CASRAGLAGGQKQFF.